This T cell receptor (beta chain) comes out of a study of blood T cells in healthy people across ages. At the level of the study: About one barcoded TCR beta cDNA was captured per two T cells.

The germline gives CDR1 SQVTM, CDR2 ANQGSEA. V was trimmed by 3 bases and J by 1 base, leaving 3 bases between them. The CDR3 length is 11 residues. Sample-barcoded 5' priming and a J-beta primer mix drove a second PCR of roughly 6 to 12 cycles. Every sample gave at least 3 million paired-end reads containing CDR3. TCRdb passed the 5' RACE reads through MiXCR, listing each CDR3 protein once. The sample consists of about 680,000 distinct CDR3 sequences, about half of them appearing once. Aged roughly 6 to 100, donors were systemically healthy Caucasians from Russia. The source of this sequence is a woman in her fifties or sixties in good health. Sequenced: blood. The chain has TRBV29-1 and TRBJ1-1; D gene uncertain. CDR3 sequence: CSVDGNTEAFF. CDR3 DNA: TGCAGCGTTGATGGGAACACTGAAGCTTTCTTT.